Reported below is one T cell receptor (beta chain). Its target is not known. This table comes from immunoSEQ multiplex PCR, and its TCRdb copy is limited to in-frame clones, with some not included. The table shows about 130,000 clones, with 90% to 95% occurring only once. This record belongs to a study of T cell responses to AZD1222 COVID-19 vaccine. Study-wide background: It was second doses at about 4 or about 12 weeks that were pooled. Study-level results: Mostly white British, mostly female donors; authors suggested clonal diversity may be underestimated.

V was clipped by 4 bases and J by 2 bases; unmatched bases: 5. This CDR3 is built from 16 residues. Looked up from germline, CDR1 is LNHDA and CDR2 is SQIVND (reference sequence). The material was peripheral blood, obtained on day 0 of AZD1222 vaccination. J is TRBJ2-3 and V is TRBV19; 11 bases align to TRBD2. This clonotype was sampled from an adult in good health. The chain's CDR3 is CASSRTSGRSTDTQYF. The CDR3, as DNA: TGTGCCAGTAGTAGGACTAGCGGGCGTTCCACAGATACGCAGTATTTT.